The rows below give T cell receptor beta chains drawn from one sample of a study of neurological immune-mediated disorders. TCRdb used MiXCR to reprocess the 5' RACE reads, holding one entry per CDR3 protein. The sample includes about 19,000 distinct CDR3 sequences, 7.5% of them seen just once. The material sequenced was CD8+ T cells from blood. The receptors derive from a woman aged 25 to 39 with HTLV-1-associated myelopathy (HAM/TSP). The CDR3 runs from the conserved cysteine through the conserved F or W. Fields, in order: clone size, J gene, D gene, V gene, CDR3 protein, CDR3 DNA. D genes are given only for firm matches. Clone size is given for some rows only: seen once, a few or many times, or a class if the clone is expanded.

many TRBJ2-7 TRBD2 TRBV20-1 CSARDLGGGALDEQYF TGCAGTGCTAGAGATCTTGGCGGGGGGGCCCTCGACGAGCAGTACTTC
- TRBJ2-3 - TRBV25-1 CATAQAAQYF TGTGCCACTGCACAGGCTGCGCAGTATTTT
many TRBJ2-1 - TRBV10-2 CASSVGREYNEQFF TGCGCCAGCAGTGTCGGCAGGGAGTACAATGAGCAGTTCTTC
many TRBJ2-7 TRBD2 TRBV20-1 CSARSPGTTAPPSSFEQYF TGCAGTGCTAGAAGCCCTGGGACTACAGCCCCCCCCTCTTCCTTCGAGCAGTACTTC
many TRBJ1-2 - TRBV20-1 CSASSPIGYTF TGCAGTGCTAGCTCGCCGATCGGCTACACCTTC
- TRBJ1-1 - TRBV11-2 CASSLTGRGNTEDYF TGTGCCAGTAGCCTCACAGGGAGGGGAAACACTGAAGATTACTTT
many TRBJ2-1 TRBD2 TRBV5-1 CASSLVAGRDHEQFF TGCGCCAGCAGCTTAGTAGCGGGGAGAGACCATGAGCAGTTCTTC
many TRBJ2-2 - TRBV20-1 CSARDSWDIRHTGELFF TGCAGTGCTAGAGATTCCTGGGACATAAGACACACCGGGGAGCTGTTTTTT
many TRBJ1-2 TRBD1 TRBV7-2 CASSSPGQGGASYGYTF TGTGCCAGCAGCTCTCCGGGACAGGGAGGAGCGAGCTATGGCTACACCTTC
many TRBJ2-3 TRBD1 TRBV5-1 CASSLDRADPDTQYF TGCGCCAGCAGTTTGGACAGGGCAGACCCAGATACGCAGTATTTT
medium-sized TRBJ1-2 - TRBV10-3 CAISSGTNNYGYTF TGTGCCATCAGTTCCGGGACAAACAACTATGGCTACACCTTC
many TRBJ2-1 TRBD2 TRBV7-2 CASSSRSGGYNEQFF TGTGCCAGCAGCTCCCGTAGCGGGGGGTACAATGAGCAGTTCTTC
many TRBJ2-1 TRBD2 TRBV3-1 CASSPSAGGINEQFF TGTGCCAGCAGCCCCTCGGCGGGGGGGATCAATGAGCAGTTCTTC
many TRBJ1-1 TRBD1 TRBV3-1 CASSQDPGTEVNTEAFF TGTGCCAGCAGCCAAGACCCGGGGACAGAGGTGAACACTGAAGCTTTCTTT
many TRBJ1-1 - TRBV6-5 CASSDQTIGVGTEAFF TGTGCCAGCAGTGACCAAACAATAGGGGTCGGCACTGAAGCTTTCTTT
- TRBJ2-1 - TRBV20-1 CSASLYLSAYNEQFF TGCAGTGCTTCCCTTTACCTATCTGCCTACAATGAGCAGTTCTTC
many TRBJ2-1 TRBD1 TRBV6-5 CASSFSRDRPYNEQFF TGTGCCAGCAGCTTCTCGAGGGACAGGCCTTACAATGAGCAGTTCTTC
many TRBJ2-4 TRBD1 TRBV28 CASSLRDRVAIQYF TGTGCCAGCAGTCTCCGGGACAGGGTGGCCATTCAGTACTTC
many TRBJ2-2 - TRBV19 CASSIVGFQRNTGELFF TGTGCCAGTAGTATAGTGGGGTTCCAGCGGAACACCGGGGAGCTGTTTTTT
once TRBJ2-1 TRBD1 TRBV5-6 CASSLIRGPPDNEQFF TGTGCCAGCAGCTTGATAAGGGGGCCCCCCGACAATGAGCAGTTCTTC
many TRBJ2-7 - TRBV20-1 CSARDLTGREQYF TGCAGTGCTAGAGACCTAACAGGGCGCGAGCAGTACTTC
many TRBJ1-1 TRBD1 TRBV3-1 CASSRSGGVPEAFF TGTGCCAGCAGCCGTTCAGGGGGTGTACCTGAAGCTTTCTTT
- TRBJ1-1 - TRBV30 CAWSRTVNTEAFF TGTGCCTGGAGTCGAACAGTGAACACTGAAGCTTTCTTT
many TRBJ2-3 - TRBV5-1 CASSYRSFTGTDTQYF TGCGCCAGCAGCTACCGGTCTTTCACCGGCACAGATACGCAGTATTTT
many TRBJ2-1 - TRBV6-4 CASSASGESYGEQFF TGTGCCAGCAGTGCCTCAGGGGAGAGTTACGGTGAGCAGTTCTTC
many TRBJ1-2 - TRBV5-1 CASSSFWDGYTF TGCGCCAGCAGCTCATTCTGGGATGGCTACACCTTC
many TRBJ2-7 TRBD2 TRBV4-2 CASSQEGGGEVHEQYF TGTGCCAGCAGCCAAGAAGGCGGGGGGGAAGTCCACGAGCAGTACTTC